The sample holds a few counts of the clone carrying this TCR beta chain. Patients of the Seattle cohort, enrolled during active infection, were followed longitudinally. Authors' data handling: Using reference gene primer amplification, nucleated cell counts were estimated. Assay used: immunoSEQ multiplex PCR; TCRdb lists only in-frame clones, some missing. Clone size and the V and J calls come from that table; the DNA yielded D and trimming. Here the sample spans 450,000 or so clones, roughly 89% being singletons. This sample is drawn from a study of blood T cell repertoires in COVID-19. The CDR3 covers 13 residues. Germline V gives CDR1 LNHDA, CDR2 SQIVND (reference sequence). Trimming took 1 base from V and 5 from J, leaving 6 bases between them.

The TCR originated in a man younger than 35 with COVID-19, enrolled during active disease. The chain uses TRBV19 and TRBJ2-1, with no clear D. Sequencing was performed on peripheral blood. The CDR3 sequence is CASSIGSDNEQFF. The CDR3 bases are TGTGCCAGTAGTATAGGATCAGACAATGAGCAGTTCTTC.